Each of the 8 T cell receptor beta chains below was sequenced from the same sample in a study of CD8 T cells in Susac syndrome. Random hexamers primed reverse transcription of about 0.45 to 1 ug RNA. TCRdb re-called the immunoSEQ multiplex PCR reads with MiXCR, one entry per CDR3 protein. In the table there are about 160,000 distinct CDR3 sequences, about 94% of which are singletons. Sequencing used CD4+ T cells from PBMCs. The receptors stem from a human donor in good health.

DNA of the CDR3: TGTGCCAGCAGCTTAAGTAGCTACAATGAGCAGTTCTTC. As protein: CASSLSSYNEQFF. The V gene is TRBV7-9, the J gene TRBJ2-1; D gene unclear. Germline CDR1 is SEHNR and CDR2 is FQNEAQ (reference sequence). The germline V and J ends were trimmed by 2 bases and 3 bases, with 5 bases remaining between them. This CDR3 region has 13 residues.

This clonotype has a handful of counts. CDR3 sequence reads: CASSPQGTGYTGELFF. The CDR3 DNA reads as TGTGCCAGCAGCCCCCAGGGGACGGGGTACACCGGGGAGCTGTTTTTT. The chain carries TRBV9 and TRBJ2-2, with a weak D call TRBD1 (6 bases). The CDR3 length is 16 residues. Per the germline V gene, CDR1 is SGDLS and CDR2 is YYNGEE. Trimming took 4 bases from V and 3 from J, leaving 16 bases between them.

CDR3 nucleotide sequence: TGTGCCAGCAGCCCACAGTCGGGGGACAGGCGATACGAGCAGTACTTC. Amino acids: CASSPQSGDRRYEQYF. The chain employs TRBV16 and TRBJ2-7; 8 nucleotides agree with TRBD1. V gave up 4 bases and J gave up 4 bases; unmatched junction bases: 12. CDR3 length: 16 residues. The germline V gene encodes CDR1 KGHSY and CDR2 FQNENV.

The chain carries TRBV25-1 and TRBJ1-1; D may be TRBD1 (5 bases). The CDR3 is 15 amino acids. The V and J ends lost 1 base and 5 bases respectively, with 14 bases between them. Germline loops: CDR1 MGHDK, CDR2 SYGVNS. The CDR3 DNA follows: TGTGCCAGCAGTGAATTTGTAGGGGCGTCGACTGAAGCTTTCTTT. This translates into CASSEFVGASTEAFF.

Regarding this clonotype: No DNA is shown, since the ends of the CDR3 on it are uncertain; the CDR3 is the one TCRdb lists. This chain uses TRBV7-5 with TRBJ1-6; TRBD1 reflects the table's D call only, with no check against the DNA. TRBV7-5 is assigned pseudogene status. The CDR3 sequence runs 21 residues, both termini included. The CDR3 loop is CISVSEAVQGASCSYNSPLHF.

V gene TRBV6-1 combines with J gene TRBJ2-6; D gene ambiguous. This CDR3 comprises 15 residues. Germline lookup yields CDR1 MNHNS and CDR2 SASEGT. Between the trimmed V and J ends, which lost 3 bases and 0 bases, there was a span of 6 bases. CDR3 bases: TGTGCCAGCAGTGAGAGGTTCTCTGGGGCCAACGTCCTGACTTTC. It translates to CASSERFSGANVLTF.

The CDR3 sequence: CAWSGTGGITIYF. The CDR3 DNA follows: TGTGCCTGGAGCGGGACAGGGGGTATCACCATATATTTT. The chain links TRBV30 to TRBJ1-3, with 11 bases matching TRBD1. Germline values: CDR1 GTSNPN, CDR2 SVGIG (reference sequence). This CDR3 region has 13 residues. Unmatched junction bases numbered 4, after V lost 3 bases and J lost 9 bases.

Here the CDR3 reads CASSYSGVGTDTQYF. The CDR3 coding sequence is TGTGCCAGCAGTTACTCGGGGGTCGGCACAGATACGCAGTATTTT. The chain uses TRBV6-5 and TRBJ2-3, with D perhaps given as TRBD1 or TRBD2 (5 bases each). Between the trimmed V and J ends, which lost 0 bases and 1 base, there was a span of 8 bases. Germline-derived CDR1 and CDR2 are MNHEY and SVGAGI. The CDR3 loop spans 15 amino acids.